This T cell receptor (beta chain) was sequenced during a study of tumor and adjacent non-tumor tissue in lung cancer. The study's findings and limits: Normal lung showed higher cumulative top 100 clone frequency than tumor. Patients with more diverse tumor TCRs had worse survival.

TCRbeta libraries were built with three rounds of nested PCR, modified from ARM-PCR. TCRdb reanalysed the multiplex PCR reads using MiXCR and keeps one entry per CDR3 protein. The data contain tens of thousands of distinct CDR3 sequences, about 72% of them singletons. Germline trimming cut 5 bases from V and 4 bases from J; bases unmatched to any gene: 13. This CDR3 comprises 17 residues. Germline assignment: CDR1 SEHNR and CDR2 FQNEAQ (reference sequence). This sample's RNA came from whole unsorted tissue. Concerning this clonotype itself: Its antigen is still unknown. Just one base apart from a much larger clone, this may be a read error.

This receptor was obtained from a man aged 60 to 75 with non-small cell lung cancer. The specimen sequenced was lung tumor tissue. This chain links TRBV7-9 with TRBJ1-4; 7 nucleotides line up with TRBD1. Written as DNA, the CDR3 is TGTGCCAGCAGCCCTGGACAGGCTTTTGTGGTTAATGAAAAACTGTTTTTT. Translating gives CASSPGQAFVVNEKLFF.